This is a list of T cell receptor beta chains from one sample in a study of OX40 agonist ivuxolimab in advanced cancers. This table comes from immunoSEQ multiplex PCR, and its TCRdb copy is limited to in-frame clones, with some not included. The sample lists 60,000 to 85,000 clones; roughly 80% were seen once. The material was CD4+ or CD8+ T cells sorted from blood, obtained in a trial of the OX40 agonist ivuxolimab. These receptors originate from an adult with an advanced solid tumor such as melanoma, head and neck, liver or kidney cancer. CDR3s include the opening cysteine and the closing phenylalanine or tryptophan. Fields, in order: J gene, D gene, clone size, V gene, CDR3 protein, CDR3 DNA. The D gene is left open where the match is weak. The listing skips clone size in some rows; elsewhere it reads once, few, many or a size class.

>TRBJ2-1|TRBD2|-|TRBV25-1
CASSLSGASYNEQFF
TGTGCCAGCAGTCTTAGCGGGGCCTCCTACAATGAGCAGTTCTTC
>TRBJ1-1|-|-|TRBV5-5
CASSPEYGLSGTEAFF
TGTGCCAGCAGCCCCGAATATGGACTATCGGGGACTGAAGCTTTCTTT
>TRBJ1-5|-|-|TRBV18
CASSPPGSNQPQHF
TGTGCCAGCTCACCACCCGGTAGCAATCAGCCCCAGCATTTT
>TRBJ1-2|TRBD1|-|TRBV6-5
CASMGQGARNYGYTF
TGTGCCAGCATGGGACAGGGTGCGCGTAACTATGGCTACACCTTC
>TRBJ2-7|TRBD1|-|TRBV7-2
CASSWRQGSSEQYF
TGTGCCAGCAGCTGGAGACAGGGGAGTAGCGAGCAGTACTTC
>TRBJ2-1|-|-|TRBV28
CASSLGTPLAHEQFF
TGTGCCAGCAGTTTAGGGACTCCTCTCGCTCATGAGCAGTTCTTC
>TRBJ1-1|-|-|TRBV14
CASSQDRLGAFF
TGTGCCAGCAGCCAAGACCGCCTGGGGGCTTTCTTT
>TRBJ2-5|TRBD1|-|TRBV11-2
CASSPRTGGSQETQYF
TGTGCCAGCAGCCCCCGGACAGGGGGGAGCCAAGAGACCCAGTACTTC
>TRBJ2-1|-|-|TRBV15
CATSRTGLAVSYNEQFF
TGTGCCACCAGCCGCACTGGTCTGGCTGTTTCCTACAATGAGCAGTTCTTC
>TRBJ2-3|TRBD1|once|TRBV2
CASSVSRTGRADTQYF
TGTGCCAGCAGTGTGTCCAGGACAGGGCGAGCAGATACGCAGTATTTT
>TRBJ2-5|-|-|TRBV5-4
CASSPVRQETQYF
TGTGCCAGCAGCCCCGTTAGGCAAGAGACCCAGTACTTC
>TRBJ1-2|TRBD1|-|TRBV5-6
CASSSPDRGYGYTF
TGTGCCAGCAGCTCCCCGGACAGGGGCTATGGCTACACCTTC
>TRBJ2-5|TRBD1|-|TRBV11-2
CASSRAGTGGAETQYF
TGTGCCAGCAGCCGTGCCGGGACAGGGGGCGCGGAGACCCAGTACTTC
>TRBJ1-2|TRBD1|few|TRBV7-3
CASSAGQGYGYTF
TGTGCCAGCAGCGCCGGACAGGGCTATGGCTACACCTTC
>TRBJ2-3|TRBD1|-|TRBV5-1
CASSLETGGTDTQYF
TGCGCCAGCAGCTTGGAGACAGGGGGGACAGATACGCAGTATTTT
>TRBJ1-1|-|-|TRBV5-1
CASSFAGTGNTEAFF
TGCGCCAGCAGCTTCGCCGGGACGGGGAACACTGAAGCTTTCTTT
>TRBJ2-3|-|once|TRBV7-9
CASSLNSEVTQYF
TGTGCCAGCAGCTTAAATTCGGAGGTTACGCAGTATTTT
>TRBJ1-1|-|-|TRBV4-3
CASSQAREGITEAFF
TGCGCCAGCAGCCAAGCCAGGGAGGGTATCACTGAAGCTTTCTTT
>TRBJ2-1|-|-|TRBV18
CASSPRRDEQFF
TGTGCCAGCTCACCACGGCGGGATGAGCAGTTCTTC
>TRBJ2-3|-|-|TRBV5-1
CASSLSHTDTQYF
TGCGCCAGCAGCTTGAGCCACACAGATACGCAGTATTTT
>TRBJ2-4|-|-|TRBV15
CATSPDEGEDLGVDIQYF
TGTGCCACCAGCCCTGATGAGGGGGAGGACCTCGGGGTTGACATTCAGTACTTC
>TRBJ1-1|-|-|TRBV5-1
CASSLVRAAEAFF
TGCGCCAGCAGCTTGGTAAGGGCGGCTGAAGCTTTCTTT
>TRBJ2-1|-|-|TRBV7-2
CASSLGGQGLYNEQFF
TGTGCCAGCAGCTTAGGCGGCCAGGGGCTTTACAATGAGCAGTTCTTC
>TRBJ2-2|-|-|TRBV7-2
CASSYRSGRELFF
TGTGCCAGCAGTTATAGGTCTGGGCGGGAGCTGTTTTTT